One and the same sample provided the 8 T cell receptor beta chains below, sequenced in a study of blood T cell repertoires in COVID-19. Assay: immunoSEQ multiplex PCR; the TCRdb copy retains only in-frame clones and omits some. The table includes approximately 240,000 clones, approximately 79% detected once. The specimen was peripheral blood. The receptors were sampled from a woman in her 40s with active or convalescent COVID-19.

The chain couples TRBV4-1 to TRBJ1-1; 10 bases line up with TRBD1. CDR3 length equals 15 residues. The ends lost 4 bases at V and 2 bases at J; junction bases unmatched: 4. Germline CDR1 is MGHRA and CDR2 is YSYEKL. CDR3 sequence reads: CASSRRTGGNTEAFF. DNA of the CDR3: TGCGCCAGCAGCCGGCGGACAGGGGGAAACACTGAAGCTTTCTTT.

This rearrangement joins TRBV7-6 to TRBJ2-5; TRBD2 agrees at 9 bases. The CDR3 consists of 18 residues. V shed 1 base, J shed 2 bases, and the junction held 11 bases outside the gene matches. Looked up from germline, CDR1 is SGHVS and CDR2 is FNYEAQ. Here the CDR3 reads CASSLVRGLAGSQETQYF. The CDR3, as DNA: TGTGCCAGCAGCTTAGTAAGGGGACTAGCAGGATCTCAAGAGACCCAGTACTTC.

The DNA of the CDR3 is TGTGCCAGCAGCGTAGGTCAGGGAAGCAATTCACCCCTCCACTTT. Amino acid sequence: CASSVGQGSNSPLHF. This chain joins TRBV9 and TRBJ1-6; D is perhaps TRBD1 (5 bases). V gave up 0 bases and J gave up 7 bases, with 11 bases separating them. This CDR3 has 15 residues. Germline CDR1 SGDLS, CDR2 YYNGEE.

V gene TRBV9 combines with J gene TRBJ2-1; 13 bases fit TRBD2. CDR1 is SGDLS and CDR2 is YYNGEE in the germline V gene. J gave up 6 bases and V 4 bases, and 4 bases lay outside the gene matches. The CDR3 contains 15 residues. The CDR3 DNA is TGTGCCAGCAGCATGACTAGCGGGGGGTTCAATGAGCAGTTCTTC. Encoded protein: CASSMTSGGFNEQFF.

V and J are TRBV19 and TRBJ2-1; D remains unclear. V was shortened by 3 bases and J by 1 base, with 10 bases between the two germline ends. Germline V gene data show CDR1 as LNHDA and CDR2 as SQIVND (reference sequence). The CDR3 contains 15 residues. Here the CDR3 DNA reads TGTGCCAGTAGTATGGCCGATATATCCTACAATGAGCAGTTCTTC. It specifies CASSMADISYNEQFF.

The count of this clone is one. The V and J genes are TRBV28 and TRBJ1-4, with 7 positions matching TRBD1. V gave up 6 bases and J gave up 5 bases; unmatched junction bases: 3. This CDR3 has 13 amino acids. Germline CDR1 and CDR2: MDHEN and SYDVKM. The CDR3 DNA is TGTGCCAGCAGATCGGGACAGAATGAAAAACTGTTTTTT. As protein: CASRSGQNEKLFF.

The chain couples TRBV12-5 to TRBJ1-2, with a tentative D call TRBD1 (5 bases). Trimming left V 1 base short and J 7 bases short, with 13 bases between. The CDR3 is 14 residues long. Germline values: CDR1 LGHNT, CDR2 FRNRAP. As DNA, the CDR3 is TGTGCTAGTGGTTTGGCAGCCAACGGGGGTGGCTACACCTTC. Translation gives CASGLAANGGGYTF.

The rearrangement uses TRBV27 and TRBJ1-2; the D gene is possibly TRBD1 (6 bases). This CDR3 comprises 13 residues. V lost 11 bases to trimming and J lost 0 bases, with 13 bases between them. Germline values: CDR1 MNHEY, CDR2 SMNVEV (reference sequence). The CDR3 loop is CAAGGKANYGYTF. The CDR3 DNA is TGTGCCGCGGGGGGCAAAGCTAACTATGGCTACACCTTC.